The 17 T cell receptor beta chains in this list originate from one sample, sequenced in a study of cytomegalovirus exposure and HLA in healthy donors. Profiling relied on immunoSEQ multiplex PCR, and the TCRdb table lists in-frame clones only, not all of them. The sample consists of some 70,000 clones, 80% to 90% of them appearing once. Specimen: PBMCs. These receptors originate from a woman between 18 and 29 years old in good health and CMV-seronegative.

This clone was picked up one time. J is TRBJ2-7 and V is TRBV25-1; the match to TRBD1 covers 8 bases. The CDR3 length is 13 residues. CDR1 and CDR2 (germline): MGHDK, SYGVNS. The ends lost 4 bases at V and 4 bases at J; junction bases unmatched: 3. In DNA form, the CDR3 reads TGTGCCAGCAGTGTCCAGGGGGCTTACGAGCAGTACTTC. Protein sequence: CASSVQGAYEQYF.

The chain uses TRBV19 and TRBJ1-2, with TRBD1 identical over 7 bases. The trim removed 3 bases at V and 4 bases at J, leaving 8 bases unmatched. The CDR3 is made up of 15 amino acids. Germline V CDR1 and CDR2: LNHDA, SQIVND (reference sequence). As DNA, the CDR3 is TGTGCCAGTAGTATTGTACTGACAGGGTCCTATGGCTACACCTTC. Residues: CASSIVLTGSYGYTF.

The rearrangement joins TRBV9 to TRBJ2-7; a weak D match, TRBD2 (6 bases). CDR1 and CDR2 (germline): SGDLS, YYNGEE. CDR3 length equals 14 residues. Trimming stripped 4 bases from V and 7 bases from J, with 18 bases between. As DNA, the CDR3 is TGTGCCAGCAGCCCCCGGACTTGGGGGGAGGAGCAGTACTTC. Its translation is CASSPRTWGEEQYF.

This clone was observed once. The J gene is TRBJ1-2, the V gene TRBV7-2; D perhaps matches TRBD1 (5 bases). With 1 base removed from V and 1 base from J, the gap between germline ends came to 10 bases. CDR3 length: 15 residues. Germline V CDR1 and CDR2: SGHTA, FQGNSA. The CDR3 nucleotides read TGTGCCAGCAGCTTAGTGCGCGACAGTAACTATGGCTACACCTTC. This encodes CASSLVRDSNYGYTF.

V gene TRBV10-1 combines with J gene TRBJ1-1; D ambiguous. CDR3 length: 13 residues. CDR1 and CDR2 (germline): WNHNN, SYGVQD (reference sequence). V was clipped by 4 bases and J by 8 bases, with 14 bases between them. Here the CDR3 reads CASSGDRNGEAFF. The CDR3 DNA sequence: TGCGCCAGCAGTGGAGACCGAAACGGGGAAGCTTTCTTT.

The gene calls are TRBV11-1 and TRBJ1-2, with 9 positions matching TRBD1. Germline V gene data show CDR1 as SGHAT and CDR2 as FQDESV (reference sequence). V shed 4 bases, J shed 5 bases, and the junction held 8 bases outside the gene matches. This CDR3 has 15 amino acids. CDR3 in amino acids: CASSYRGQGPYGYTF. Written as DNA, the CDR3 is TGTGCCAGCAGCTACAGGGGACAGGGACCTTATGGCTACACCTTC.

V and J are TRBV12-5 and TRBJ1-1; D not resolved. Trimming removed 1 base from V and 8 bases from J, with 11 bases in between. CDR3 length: 13 amino acids. In germline, CDR1 is LGHNT, CDR2 FRNRAP. The CDR3 DNA is TGTGCTAGTGGTTTGGGCCAGGCGACGGAAGCTTTCTTT. Translating gives CASGLGQATEAFF. The full variable domain, in which reference TRBV12-5 and TRBJ1-1 provide the parts outside the CDR3, is DARVTQTPRHKVTEMGQEVTMRCQPILGHNTVFWYRQTMMQGLELLAYFRNRAPLDDSGMPKDRFSAEMPDATLATLKIQPSEPRDSAVYFCASGLGQATEAFFGQGTRLTVV.

The chain couples TRBV28 to TRBJ2-3, with TRBD2 matching over 14 bases. CDR1 and CDR2 from the germline V gene are MDHEN and SYDVKM. The CDR3 length is 16 residues. Unmatched junction bases numbered 6, after V lost 6 bases and J lost 4 bases. The CDR3 DNA sequence: TGTGCCAGCAGACCCGGGACTAGCGGGAGAGCAGATACGCAGTATTTT. Its translation is CASRPGTSGRADTQYF. The full variable domain, with the rest looked up from reference TRBV28 and TRBJ2-3, is DVKVTQSSRYLVKRTGEKVFLECVQDMDHENMFWYRQDPGLGLRLIYFSYDVKMKEKGDIPEGYSVSREKKERFSLILESASTNQTSMYLCASRPGTSGRADTQYFGPGTRLTVL.

This clone was observed once. The V and J genes are TRBV6-1 and TRBJ2-2, with D unclear. Trimming removed 8 bases at V and 1 base at J, with 5 bases between. The CDR3 is made up of 12 amino acids. CDR1 is MNHNS and CDR2 is SASEGT in the germline V gene. In nucleotides, the CDR3 is TGTGCCAGCGAGATGAACACCGGGGAGCTGTTTTTT. This translates into CASEMNTGELFF.

This sequence joins TRBV4-2 and TRBJ1-3, with D tentatively TRBD1 (5 bases). Germline V gene sequence: CDR1 LGHNA, CDR2 YNFKEQ. The CDR3 length is 15 residues. Trimming cost V 4 bases and J 3 bases, with 13 bases left between them. The CDR3, as DNA: TGTGCCAGCAGCCCTAGACAGTCTGATGGAAACACCATATATTTT. Its protein product is CASSPRQSDGNTIYF.

The V gene is TRBV29-1, the J gene TRBJ1-5; 10 bases match TRBD1. Trimming removed 6 bases from V and 1 base from J; junction bases left unmatched: 6. The CDR3 has 15 residues. The germline gives CDR1 SQVTM, CDR2 ANQGSEA. The CDR3 loop reads CSVQGGQGSNQPQHF. As DNA, the CDR3 is TGCAGCGTCCAGGGGGGACAGGGGAGCAATCAGCCCCAGCATTTT.

The chain links TRBV15 to TRBJ2-7, with a possible D match to TRBD1 (6 bases). The germline gives CDR1 LNHNV, CDR2 YYDKDF (reference sequence). The V gene lost 0 bases and the J gene lost 3 bases, with 12 bases spanning the gap. The CDR3 runs to 15 residues. The DNA of the CDR3 is TGTGCCACCAGCAGAGATCGCGGCAGGGGCTACGAGCAGTACTTC. It translates to CATSRDRGRGYEQYF.

The V and J genes are TRBV7-6 and TRBJ2-2, with a possible D match to TRBD1 (5 bases). CDR3 length equals 16 residues. The V end lost 5 bases, the J end lost 0 bases, and 13 bases lay between the germline ends. Germline-derived CDR1 and CDR2 are SGHVS and FNYEAQ. This CDR3 reads CASSHGGHSNTGELFF. The DNA of the CDR3 is TGTGCCAGCAGCCATGGCGGACATTCGAACACCGGGGAGCTGTTTTTT.

The chain recombines TRBV7-2 with TRBJ2-3, with 10 nucleotides matching TRBD2. This CDR3 contains 16 residues. CDR1 is SGHTA, CDR2 FQGNSA, per germline. Trimming at V came to 1 base and at J to 5 bases, leaving 6 bases not matched to a gene. Here the CDR3 DNA reads TGTGCCAGCAGCTTAGGTAGCGGGGGGCCGGTAGATACGCAGTATTTT. Its translation: CASSLGSGGPVDTQYF. The full variable domain, completed using reference TRBV7-2 and TRBJ2-3, is GAGVSQSPSNKVTEKGKDVELRCDPISGHTALYWYRQSLGQGLEFLIYFQGNSAPDKSGLPSDRFSAERTGGSVSTLTIQRTQQEDSAVYLCASSLGSGGPVDTQYFGPGTRLTVL.

This clone was observed once. This sequence joins TRBV19 and TRBJ2-5; D gene ambiguous. CDR1 and CDR2 (germline): LNHDA, SQIVND (reference sequence). The length of the CDR3 is 15 residues. With 3 bases removed from V and 4 bases from J, the gap between germline ends came to 15 bases. CDR3 DNA sequence: TGTGCCAGTAGTATTGGTCAGGTTTCAGGAGAGACCCAGTACTTC. Translating gives CASSIGQVSGETQYF.

J is TRBJ1-1 and V is TRBV6-1, with no clear D. Germline CDR1 MNHNS, CDR2 SASEGT. V lost 5 bases and J 1 base, leaving 14 bases between the germline ends. The CDR3 spans 15 residues. CDR3 in amino acids: CASSKTPEWNTEAFF. Written as DNA, the CDR3 is TGTGCCAGCAGTAAAACCCCCGAGTGGAACACTGAAGCTTTCTTT.

This rearrangement joins TRBV18 to TRBJ1-1; 8 nucleotides match TRBD1. V trimming: 5 bases; J trimming: 4 bases; junction bases outside the gene matches: 12. Germline-derived CDR1 and CDR2 are KGHSH and LQKENI. This CDR3 is built from 16 residues. As DNA, the CDR3 is TGTGCCAGCTCATCTGACAGGGGCCTGGCTGGCACTGAAGCTTTCTTT. Protein product: CASSSDRGLAGTEAFF.